The clone carrying this T cell receptor (beta chain) was counted many times. The sample comes from a study of naive and memory T cell subsets. Germline values: CDR1 ENHRY, CDR2 SYGVKD. Between the trimmed V and J ends, which lost 6 bases and 1 base, there was a span of 9 bases. The CDR3 extends over 13 amino acids. Whole-blood samples were 2.5 to 3 ml of peripheral blood from healthy adult volunteers. For blood and skin samples, reverse transcription used TCR alpha and beta constant primers. TCRdb fed the 5' RACE reads into MiXCR, producing one record per CDR3 protein. The sample has about 22,000 distinct CDR3 sequences, around 3.9% seen once.

The chain has TRBV10-3 and TRBJ1-1; possibly TRBD1 for D (5 bases). The receptor was isolated from a male donor in good health. Here the CDR3 reads CAIRDTGNTEAFF. The CDR3 region has the DNA TGTGCCATCAGGGATACAGGGAACACTGAAGCTTTCTTT.